This passage covers 21 T cell receptor beta chains from one sample sequenced in a study of T cell repertoires in cytomegalovirus infection. Using its own MiXCR run on the reads, TCRdb lists one record per CDR3 protein. The sample has about 300,000 distinct CDR3 sequences; around 10% are singletons. Sequencing was performed on PBMCs. These receptors all come from a human donor in good health (CMV status not recorded). Some clones in this sample may be carry-over from other donors' samples.

This clonotype was counted at least ten times. The chain joins TRBV19 to TRBJ1-4; D not resolved. Trimming shortened V by 4 bases and J by 8 bases, and 5 bases separated the two germline ends. The CDR3 is 11 residues long. In germline, CDR1 is LNHDA, CDR2 SQIVND (reference sequence). The CDR3 protein is CASSKREKLFF. The CDR3 DNA follows: TGTGCCAGTAGTAAGAGAGAAAAACTGTTTTTT.

The chain has TRBV20-1 and TRBJ2-7; D tentatively reads TRBD1 or TRBD2 (5 bases each). V was trimmed by 3 bases and J by 2 bases, leaving 14 bases between them. This CDR3 is 14 amino acids long. CDR1 DFQATT and CDR2 SNEGSKA come from the germline V gene (reference sequence). The CDR3 region has the DNA TGCAGTGCTAGCGTCCCGGGGCTCACCTACGAGCAGTACTTC. Its protein product is CSASVPGLTYEQYF.

This clonotype was picked up many times. The chain uses TRBV7-8 and TRBJ2-2, with D uncertain. This CDR3 contains 13 residues. Germline V gene data show CDR1 as SGHVS and CDR2 as FQNEAQ. The ends were cut back, 1 base at V and 13 bases at J, with 13 bases in the middle. As DNA, the CDR3 is TGTGCCAGCAGCTTAGATCTAAGAGGAATGCTGTTTTTT. It yields the protein CASSLDLRGMLFF.

This clonotype was seen many times. This chain uses TRBV24-1 with TRBJ2-1, with 10 bases fitting TRBD1. Looked up from germline, CDR1 is KGHDR and CDR2 is SFDVKD. V dropped 3 bases and J dropped 3; count of bases not matched to a gene: 4. The CDR3 runs 16 residues. The DNA for the CDR3 is TGTGCCACCAGTGATGAGGACAGGGGGAGCTACAATGAGCAGTTCTTC. Amino acids: CATSDEDRGSYNEQFF.

This rearrangement joins TRBV5-1 to TRBJ2-3, with D hard to call. The ends were cut back, 0 bases at V and 6 bases at J, with 11 bases in the middle. CDR3 length: 14 residues. CDR1 is SGHRS and CDR2 is YFSETQ in the germline V gene. CDR3 DNA: TGCGCCAGCAGCTTGGGTAGGCTAAGGGATACGCAGTATTTT. Encoded protein: CASSLGRLRDTQYF.

This clonotype came up many times. This rearrangement joins TRBV19 to TRBJ2-1, with TRBD2 matching over 9 bases. The CDR3 totals 15 residues. Germline trimming cut 7 bases from V and 4 bases from J; bases unmatched to any gene: 8. Germline V gene sequence: CDR1 LNHDA, CDR2 SQIVND (reference sequence). The CDR3 DNA follows: TGTGCCAGTATTCCGAGCGGGGGGTCATACAATGAGCAGTTCTTC. Amino acid sequence: CASIPSGGSYNEQFF. Using reference TRBV19 and TRBJ2-1 for the parts outside the CDR3, the full variable domain is DGGITQSPKYLFRKEGQNVTLSCEQNLNHDAMYWYRQDPGQGLRLIYYSQIVNDFQKGDIAEGYSVSREKKESFPLTVTSAQKNPTAFYLCASIPSGGSYNEQFFGPGTRLTVL.

The chain links TRBV5-1 to TRBJ2-3, with 7 bases aligning to TRBD1. The ends lost 4 bases at V and 2 bases at J; junction bases unmatched: 1. The germline V gene encodes CDR1 SGHRS and CDR2 YFSETQ. This CDR3 is built from 13 residues. The CDR3 sequence is CASSDRATDTQYF. CDR3 in DNA: TGCGCCAGCAGCGACAGGGCCACAGATACGCAGTATTTT.

This clonotype was recorded at least ten times. This CDR3 reads CASSLRGRGGTDTQYF. CDR3 sequence (DNA): TGTGCCAGCAGTTTAAGGGGGAGGGGGGGCACAGATACGCAGTATTTT. This chain uses TRBV28 with TRBJ2-3; the D gene is possibly TRBD2 (7 bases). V lost 2 bases and J 1 base, leaving 13 bases between the germline ends. CDR1 is MDHEN, CDR2 SYDVKM, per germline. The length of the CDR3 is 16 residues.

This clonotype showed up many times. The rearrangement joins TRBV7-2 to TRBJ1-5; D ambiguous. Germline CDR1 is SGHTA and CDR2 is FQGNSA. V gave up 4 bases and J gave up 3 bases, with 7 bases separating them. This CDR3 region has 13 residues. The chain's CDR3 is CASSSGINQPQHF. CDR3 bases: TGTGCCAGCAGCTCGGGCATCAATCAGCCCCAGCATTTT.

CDR3 in DNA: TGTGCCAGCAGTTACTCGACTAGCGGGGGGGCTTCAGATACGCAGTATTTT. As protein: CASSYSTSGGASDTQYF. V gene TRBV6-2 or TRBV6-3 combines with J gene TRBJ2-3; TRBD2 agrees at 14 bases. Germline V gives CDR1 MNHEY, CDR2 SVGEGT. The CDR3 extends over 17 amino acids. The V segment lost 0 bases and the J segment 4 bases; nucleotides outside the gene matches: 3.

This clonotype was counted at least ten times. The V and J genes are TRBV7-3 and TRBJ1-1, with 11 bases lining up with TRBD1. V was clipped by 5 bases and J by 6 bases; unmatched bases: 5. The length of the CDR3 is 14 residues. Looked up from germline, CDR1 is SGHTA and CDR2 is FQGTGA. CDR3: CASSTWTGGPEAFF. The CDR3 DNA reads TGTGCCAGCAGCACCTGGACAGGGGGCCCTGAAGCTTTCTTT.

There are many counts of this clonotype. V is TRBV20-1 and J is TRBJ2-3; the D gene is possibly TRBD2 (5 bases). CDR1 and CDR2 (germline): DFQATT, SNEGSKA (reference sequence). The CDR3 consists of 13 residues. V dropped 5 bases and J dropped 3 bases, with 12 bases sitting between them. As DNA, the CDR3 is TGCAGTGCTCTAGCCCGAGGAACAGATACGCAGTATTTT. Translated, it gives CSALARGTDTQYF.

This clonotype appeared many times. The V gene is TRBV6-6, the J gene TRBJ1-5, with D possibly TRBD1 on 6 matching bases. The CDR3 extends over 20 amino acids. Trimming took off 2 bases at V and 2 bases at J, with 25 bases between the two ends. Germline loops: CDR1 MNHNY, CDR2 SVGAGI (reference sequence). In DNA form, the CDR3 reads TGTGCCAGCAGTTACCTATTTACAGCGACAGGCGTATTTGGCAATCAGCCCCAGCATTTT. Amino acids: CASSYLFTATGVFGNQPQHF.

This clonotype was counted once. Sequence at one end of the junction differs from germline and may be a read error. This chain joins TRBV7-6 and TRBJ1-1; D is perhaps TRBD1 (6 bases). The CDR3 runs 14 residues. CDR1 and CDR2 (germline): SGHVS, FNYEAQ. The CDR3 region is CASSPDSVNAEAFF. The CDR3 DNA reads TGTGCCAGCAGCCCGGACAGCGTGAACGCTGAAGCTTTCTTT.

This clonotype was detected ten times or more. The chain has TRBV7-2 and TRBJ2-1; weak D call: TRBD2 (6 bases). The CDR3 sequence is 14 residues long. From germline, CDR1 is SGHTA and CDR2 FQGNSA. The ends were cut back, 0 bases at V and 9 bases at J, with 12 bases in the middle. CDR3 loop: CASSLAGRRGEQFF. The CDR3 bases are TGTGCCAGCAGCTTAGCTGGCAGGAGGGGTGAGCAGTTCTTC.

Concerning this clonotype: Possible read error: a much larger clone is one base away. The rearrangement uses TRBV11-2 and TRBJ2-2, with D maybe TRBD1 (5 bases). V was cut by 5 bases and J by 6 bases, with 7 bases left in between. This CDR3 is 12 amino acids long. Germline CDR1 SGHAT, CDR2 FQNNGV. CDR3 sequence reads: CASSQGPGELFF. The CDR3 DNA is TGTGCCAGCAGCCAGGGCCCCGGGGAGCTGTTTTTT.

V and J are TRBV3-1 and TRBJ2-3; TRBD2 matches at 9 bases. CDR1 is LGHDT, CDR2 YNNKEL, per germline (reference sequence). The V and J ends lost 1 base and 2 bases, in that order; junction bases with no gene match: 4. The CDR3 is 16 amino acids. This CDR3 is CASSQVAGASTDTQYF. The CDR3 DNA reads TGTGCCAGCAGCCAAGTAGCGGGGGCCTCCACAGATACGCAGTATTTT.

This clonotype came up many times. J is TRBJ2-1 and V is TRBV19; D unclear. V lost 9 bases and J 9 bases, leaving 21 bases between the germline ends. The length of the CDR3 is 14 residues. The germline V gene encodes CDR1 LNHDA and CDR2 SQIVND (reference sequence). The CDR3 region has the DNA TGTGCCAGCGGCGTGGTGACGCCGTCAGGTGAGCAGTTCTTC. Encoded protein: CASGVVTPSGEQFF.

The chain uses TRBV4-1 and TRBJ1-6; D unclear. V was shortened by 0 bases and J by 9 bases, with 3 bases between the two germline ends. The germline gives CDR1 MGHRA, CDR2 YSYEKL. CDR3 size: 12 residues. The CDR3 here is CASSQDGSPLHF. CDR3 bases: TGCGCCAGCAGCCAAGACGGTTCACCCCTCCACTTT.

This clonotype has ten or more counts. The rearrangement uses TRBV10-3 and TRBJ2-7; D gene unclear. The CDR3 spans 15 residues. Germline V gene sequence: CDR1 ENHRY, CDR2 SYGVKD. V was clipped by 4 bases and J by 2 bases, with 15 bases between them. The chain's CDR3 is CAISARHAGTYEQYF. CDR3 coding DNA: TGTGCCATCAGTGCGCGACACGCTGGAACCTACGAGCAGTACTTC.

CDR3 protein: CSVEREGNIQYF. CDR3 DNA sequence: TGCAGCGTTGAACGAGAGGGGAACATTCAGTACTTC. The chain has TRBV29-1 and TRBJ2-4, with D perhaps assigned TRBD1 or TRBD2 (5 bases each). The CDR3 length is 12 residues. V was clipped by 2 bases and J by 7 bases, with 9 bases between them. The germline gives CDR1 SQVTM, CDR2 ANQGSEA.